This TCR beta chain was obtained from a study of cytomegalovirus exposure and HLA in healthy donors. Study results and caveats: Researchers reportedly found TCR beta sequences accurately predicted most subjects' HLA-A and HLA-B alleles.

Concerning this clone itself: The target antigen is unknown.

PCR primers comprised 60 Vbeta and 13 Jbeta primers. Assay used: immunoSEQ multiplex PCR; TCRdb lists only in-frame clones, some missing. The sample shows about 280,000 clones, about 90% of them seen only once. The germline CDR1 and CDR2 sequences are MNHNY and SVGAGI (reference sequence). The length of the CDR3 is 15 residues. V was pared by 6 bases and J by 2 bases, with 16 bases between. The chain combines TRBV6-6 with TRBJ2-5; possibly TRBD1 for D (6 bases). The source of this sequence is a woman between 18 and 30 years old in good health and CMV-seronegative. Sequencing used PBMCs. The CDR3 sequence: CASRAPHRAQETQYF. The CDR3 DNA reads TGTGCCAGCAGAGCCCCCCACAGGGCGCAAGAGACCCAGTACTTC.